Below are 9 T cell receptor beta chains sequenced from a single sample in a study of blood T cell repertoires in COVID-19 (dated by TCRdb to 2018 to 2021). Libraries were made using the immunoSEQ multiplex PCR assay. In its TCRdb copy, this immuneACCESS table keeps in-frame sequences only and misses some clones. Where compared with another copy, unresolved V genes explain less than half of these, and the others have no known cause. For this sample there are about 99,000 clones; 70% to 90% appear just once. Clones ranked in the top ten supply approximately 3.1% of the sample. Source material: peripheral blood. The receptors shown here come from a man between 45 and 60 years old in a cohort sampled during active COVID-19.

This chain uses TRBV11-2 with TRBJ2-5, with 14 bases aligning to TRBD2. Germline V lookup: CDR1 SGHAT, CDR2 FQNNGV. The CDR3 length is 18 residues. After removal of 0 bases from V and 4 bases from J, the junction contained 7 bases not matched to a gene. The CDR3 nucleotides read TGTGCCAGCAGCTTAGATCTGACTAGCGGGGGGGGTAGAGAGACCCAGTACTTC. This encodes CASSLDLTSGGGRETQYF.

This chain connects TRBV6-6 to TRBJ2-3; TRBD1 is a possible D gene (6 bases). Germline-derived CDR1 and CDR2 are MNHNY and SVGAGI (reference sequence). CDR3 size: 14 residues. Trimming took off 6 bases at V and 0 bases at J, with 10 bases between the two ends. DNA for the CDR3: TGTGCCAGCAGACAGGGTTGGAGCACAGATACGCAGTATTTT. Protein product: CASRQGWSTDTQYF.

Only one count was recorded for this clone. The chain is built from TRBV11-2 and TRBJ2-5; possible D gene TRBD1, 5 bases. The CDR3 spans 14 residues. V was pared by 3 bases and J by 1 base, with 9 bases between. Germline CDR1 and CDR2: SGHAT and FQNNGV. The CDR3 sequence: CASSLTVRQETQYF. CDR3 nucleotides: TGTGCCAGCAGCTTGACAGTTCGCCAAGAGACCCAGTACTTC. Full variable domain (missing parts from reference TRBV11-2 and TRBJ2-5): EAGVAQSPRYKIIEKRQSVAFWCNPISGHATLYWYQQILGQGPKLLIQFQNNGVVDDSQLPKDRFSAERLKGVDSTLKIQPAKLEDSAVYLCASSLTVRQETQYFGPGTRLLVL.

The chain carries TRBV24-1 and TRBJ2-5; D possibly corresponds to TRBD1 (5 bases). The CDR3 length is 14 residues. Trimming removed 1 base at V and 6 bases at J, with 11 bases between. Germline V lookup: CDR1 KGHDR, CDR2 SFDVKD. CDR3 region: CATSDFAGSKTQYF. The CDR3 nucleotides read TGTGCCACCAGTGATTTTGCAGGGTCAAAGACCCAGTACTTC.

The table lists this clone with a few counts. The rearrangement links TRBV7-9 to TRBJ1-5; D is perhaps TRBD1 (5 bases). CDR1 SEHNR and CDR2 FQNEAQ come from the germline V gene (reference sequence). The CDR3 is 15 amino acids. V lost 5 bases to trimming and J lost 8 bases, with 19 bases between them. The CDR3 loop reads CASSPGSPGFEPQHF. The DNA for the CDR3 is TGTGCCAGCAGCCCCGGTTCGCCAGGGTTCGAGCCCCAGCATTTT.

The chain uses TRBV24-1 and TRBJ2-7; possibly TRBD2 for D (5 bases). V shed 8 bases and J shed 7 bases, with 8 bases lying between them. Germline CDR1 and CDR2: KGHDR and SFDVKD. The CDR3 has 10 residues. This CDR3 reads CATTGWEQYV. CDR3 nucleotides: TGTGCCACCACGGGGTGGGAGCAGTACGTC.

This clone showed up just once. This sequence joins TRBV6-5 and TRBJ1-2, with no clear D. The CDR3 is 11 amino acids. V dropped 8 bases and J dropped 5 bases, with 9 bases sitting between them. Germline CDR1 reads MNHEY; CDR2 reads SVGAGI. The DNA of the CDR3 is TGTGCCAGCGGGGAGCCTTATGGCTACACCTTC. This sequence encodes CASGEPYGYTF.

In the case of this clone: At one boundary the junction diverges from the germline segment, which might be a read error. The chain carries TRBV19 and TRBJ1-1; no clear D gene. Germline CDR1 is LNHDA and CDR2 is SQIVND (reference sequence). The CDR3 has 16 amino acids. CDR3 loop: CASSIGEAGGNAEAFF. The CDR3 DNA follows: TGTGCCAGTAGTATAGGAGAGGCGGGAGGGAACGCTGAAGCTTTCTTT. Together with reference TRBV19 and TRBJ1-1, the CDR3 gives the full variable domain: DGGITQSPKYLFRKEGQNVTLSCEQNLNHDAMYWYRQDPGQGLRLIYYSQIVNDFQKGDIAEGYSVSREKKESFPLTVTSAQKNPTAFYLCASSIGEAGGNAEAFFGQGTRLTVV.

This clone was detected once. The chain combines TRBV3-1 (or the pseudogene TRBV3-2) with TRBJ2-7; D remains unclear. V lost 3 bases and J 0 bases, leaving 3 bases between the germline ends. Germline CDR1 LGHDT, CDR2 YNNKEL (reference sequence). The CDR3 spans 12 residues. The CDR3 coding sequence is TGTGCCAGCAGCCAGCGCTCCTACGAGCAGTACTTC. As protein: CASSQRSYEQYF.